This passage covers 31 T cell receptor beta chains from one sample sequenced in a study of cytomegalovirus exposure and HLA in healthy donors. In the PCR, 60 Vbeta and 13 Jbeta primers were used. Assay: immunoSEQ multiplex PCR; the TCRdb copy retains only in-frame clones and omits some. The sample holds 70,000 to 95,000 clones, less than 85% seen once. The sequencing sample was made of PBMCs. Receptors originate from a man aged 30 to 45 in good health and CMV-seropositive.

A single count supports this clone. The J gene is TRBJ1-1, the V gene TRBV12-5; 10 nucleotides line up with TRBD1. Per the germline V gene, CDR1 is LGHNT and CDR2 is FRNRAP. The CDR3 runs 17 residues. The V gene end was trimmed by 2 bases and the J gene end by 5 bases; junction bases not matched to a gene: 11. This chain's CDR3 is CASGLPKGTGVVTEAFF. The DNA for the CDR3 is TGTGCTAGTGGTTTGCCAAAGGGGACAGGGGTGGTAACTGAAGCTTTCTTT.

This clone was observed once. The genes are TRBV4-1 and TRBJ2-5, with TRBD2 as a possible D gene (5 bases). The CDR3 contains 15 residues. Trimming cost V 3 bases and J 2 bases, with 13 bases left between them. Germline CDR1 is MGHRA and CDR2 is YSYEKL. The DNA for the CDR3 is TGCGCCAGCAGCCACCTTCAGAGGGTTCAAGAGACCCAGTACTTC. It specifies CASSHLQRVQETQYF.

The V call is TRBV5-5, the J call TRBJ1-3, with D possibly matching TRBD1 (5 bases). V shed 6 bases and J shed 0 bases, with 10 bases lying between them. Germline V lookup: CDR1 SGHKS, CDR2 YYEKEE (reference sequence). This CDR3 has 14 amino acids. CDR3 sequence reads: CASNGGGSGNTIYF. CDR3 DNA sequence: TGTGCCAGCAACGGCGGGGGCTCTGGAAACACCATATATTTT.

This chain connects TRBV4-1 to TRBJ2-5; 7 nucleotides agree with TRBD2. Germline CDR1 MGHRA, CDR2 YSYEKL. This CDR3 has 17 residues. J lost 4 bases, V lost 0 bases, and 11 bases had no gene match. CDR3 bases: TGCGCCAGCAGCCAAGAAGTGGTGAGGACTAGAGGAGAGACCCAGTACTTC. Translation gives CASSQEVVRTRGETQYF.

The chain combines TRBV7-2 with TRBJ1-3; a weak D match, TRBD1 (6 bases). The CDR3 loop spans 14 amino acids. Trimming took 1 base from V and 3 from J, leaving 7 bases between them. Germline V gene sequence: CDR1 SGHTA, CDR2 FQGNSA. The CDR3 sequence: CASSLDRVGNTIYF. CDR3 DNA sequence: TGTGCCAGCAGCTTAGACAGGGTTGGAAACACCATATATTTT.

The rearrangement joins TRBV7-6 to TRBJ1-1, with TRBD1 identical over 9 bases. This CDR3 comprises 17 residues. Losses at the gene ends were 5 bases for V and 0 bases for J; bases not matched to a gene: 10. CDR1 is SGHVS and CDR2 is FNYEAQ in the germline V gene. CDR3 in amino acids: CASSPNLRDRVNTEAFF. The CDR3 DNA reads as TGTGCCAGCAGCCCAAACCTCCGGGACAGGGTGAACACTGAAGCTTTCTTT.

This chain uses TRBV7-6 with TRBJ2-1, with TRBD2 matching over 7 bases. J gave up 7 bases and V 0 bases, and 9 bases lay outside the gene matches. This CDR3 has 16 residues. CDR1 and CDR2 (germline): SGHVS, FNYEAQ. As DNA, the CDR3 is TGTGCCAGCAGCTTAGCACGGGGGGAGAGTTGGAATGAGCAGTTCTTC. Its translation is CASSLARGESWNEQFF.

This chain connects TRBV28 to TRBJ2-7, with 7 bases lining up with TRBD2. V gave up 10 bases and J gave up 2 bases; unmatched junction bases: 11. There are 14 residues in the CDR3. Germline V gene lookup returns CDR1 MDHEN and CDR2 SYDVKM. The CDR3 loop reads CATAEAGPPYEQYF. The CDR3 bases are TGTGCCACCGCAGAAGCGGGGCCCCCCTACGAGCAGTACTTC. Using reference TRBV28 and TRBJ2-7 for the parts outside the CDR3, the full variable domain is DVKVTQSSRYLVKRTGEKVFLECVQDMDHENMFWYRQDPGLGLRLIYFSYDVKMKEKGDIPEGYSVSREKKERFSLILESASTNQTSMYLCATAEAGPPYEQYFGPGTRLTVT.

V and J are TRBV19 and TRBJ2-2; 7 positions agree with TRBD2. CDR1 is LNHDA, CDR2 SQIVND, per germline (reference sequence). The CDR3 is 15 residues long. With V trimmed by 7 bases and J by 4 bases, 9 bases remained unmatched. Written as DNA, the CDR3 is TGTGCCAGTAAGGTATCCGGGGAGGGCACCGGGGAGCTGTTTTTT. This encodes CASKVSGEGTGELFF.

The chain links TRBV30 to TRBJ2-7; maybe TRBD1 (6 bases). The CDR3 extends over 13 amino acids. Per the germline V gene, CDR1 is GTSNPN and CDR2 is SVGIG (reference sequence). Trimming took off 0 bases at V and 6 bases at J, with 12 bases between the two ends. In nucleotides, the CDR3 is TGTGCCTGGAGTGTTACAGGGTCGGGCGAGCAGTACTTC. Translating it yields CAWSVTGSGEQYF.

J is TRBJ1-4 and V is TRBV28; D perhaps matches TRBD1 (5 bases). Germline assignment: CDR1 MDHEN and CDR2 SYDVKM. The V and J ends lost 1 base and 8 bases respectively, with 17 bases between them. The CDR3 has 16 residues. The CDR3: CASSLLSSGYEEKLFF. DNA of the CDR3: TGTGCCAGCAGTTTATTGTCTTCAGGGTATGAAGAAAAACTGTTTTTT.

As to this clone: The identical CDR3 is also encoded by other nucleotide sequences in the sample. For the CDR3, the DNA is TGCGCCAGCAGCTTGGCAGGTGGTCAAGAGACCCAGTACTTC. Encoded protein: CASSLAGGQETQYF. This chain connects TRBV5-1 to TRBJ2-5; D is unresolved. CDR3 length equals 14 residues. Germline CDR1 reads SGHRS; CDR2 reads YFSETQ. V lost 0 bases, J lost 2 bases, and 8 bases lay in between. The complete variable domain, with remaining parts taken from reference TRBV5-1 and TRBJ2-5, reads KAGVTQTPRYLIKTRGQQVTLSCSPISGHRSVSWYQQTPGQGLQFLFEYFSETQRNKGNFPGRFSGRQFSNSRSEMNVSTLELGDSALYLCASSLAGGQETQYFGPGTRLLVL.

The chain couples TRBV4-1 to TRBJ2-2; 11 bases map to TRBD2. The germline gives CDR1 MGHRA, CDR2 YSYEKL. The CDR3 totals 16 residues. V trimming: 4 bases; J trimming: 4 bases; junction bases outside the gene matches: 5. CDR3 sequence: CASSPSSGGLTGELFF. CDR3 sequence (DNA): TGCGCCAGCAGCCCCTCTAGCGGGGGGCTCACCGGGGAGCTGTTTTTT.

V gene TRBV29-1 combines with J gene TRBJ1-1; perhaps TRBD1 as D (6 bases). The CDR3 sequence is 13 residues long. The V and J ends lost 4 bases and 4 bases respectively, with 13 bases between them. The germline V gene encodes CDR1 SQVTM and CDR2 ANQGSEA. The CDR3 DNA follows: TGCAGCGTTGTGAAGGGGGTGGGCACTGAAGCTTTCTTT. Translated, it gives CSVVKGVGTEAFF.

This rearrangement joins TRBV11-1 to TRBJ2-7; possible D gene TRBD1, 6 bases. CDR3 length equals 15 residues. V lost 3 bases to trimming and J lost 9 bases, with 21 bases between them. CDR1 and CDR2 (germline): SGHAT, FQDESV (reference sequence). The CDR3 DNA follows: TGTGCCAGCAGCTTCAGTAGGGACATCCCCCTCTTGCAGTACTTC. This codes for CASSFSRDIPLLQYF.

V is TRBV2 and J is TRBJ2-5; 10 bases match TRBD2. This CDR3 is 14 amino acids long. The V gene end was trimmed by 7 bases and the J gene end by 2 bases; junction bases not matched to a gene: 4. In germline, CDR1 is SNHLY, CDR2 FYNNEI. CDR3 region: CASTRTSGQETQYF. The CDR3 DNA sequence: TGTGCCAGCACTCGGACTAGCGGACAAGAGACCCAGTACTTC.

This chain connects TRBV2 to TRBJ1-6; TRBD1 matches at 7 bases. The CDR3 loop spans 14 amino acids. The germline V gene has CDR1 SNHLY and CDR2 FYNNEI. J was trimmed by 7 bases and V by 4 bases; bases with no gene match: 4. The CDR3 DNA is TGTGCCAGCAGTGGGGACAGTCTGAATTCACCCCTCCACTTT. Its translation is CASSGDSLNSPLHF.

CDR3 nucleotides: TGTGCCAGTAGTATCCAGACAGGGATTACAACTAATGAAAAACTGTTTTTT. Translation: CASSIQTGITTNEKLFF. The chain employs TRBV19 and TRBJ1-4; 7 nucleotides line up with TRBD1. Germline values: CDR1 LNHDA, CDR2 SQIVND (reference sequence). The junction had 7 bases not matched to a gene; V was cut back by 3 bases and J by 0 bases. The CDR3 length is 17 residues.

The J gene is TRBJ2-7, the V gene TRBV10-3, with 9 bases matching TRBD1. This CDR3 is built from 14 residues. After removal of 4 bases from V and 6 bases from J, the junction contained 7 bases not matched to a gene. Germline lookup yields CDR1 ENHRY and CDR2 SYGVKD. The CDR3 here is CAISAGTGISEQYF. The CDR3 DNA reads as TGTGCCATCAGTGCCGGGACAGGGATCTCCGAGCAGTACTTC.

The chain has TRBV19 and TRBJ2-3, with a weak D call TRBD2 (5 bases). Per germline, CDR1 LNHDA and CDR2 SQIVND (reference sequence). This CDR3 has 13 amino acids. With 6 bases removed from V and 6 bases from J, the gap between germline ends came to 13 bases. CDR3 region: CASRVGSGDTQYF. The CDR3 nucleotides read TGTGCCAGTAGGGTTGGATCGGGGGATACGCAGTATTTT.

The rearrangement joins TRBV6-1 to TRBJ2-6, with D tentatively TRBD2 (5 bases). Trimming cost V 3 bases and J 0 bases, with 9 bases left between them. The length of the CDR3 is 16 residues. Germline V gene lookup returns CDR1 MNHNS and CDR2 SASEGT. This CDR3 is CASSDPSHSGANVLTF. Written as DNA, the CDR3 is TGTGCCAGCAGTGACCCTAGCCACTCTGGGGCCAACGTCCTGACTTTC.

V and J are TRBV2 and TRBJ2-7; no definite D call. V lost 1 base and J 3 bases, leaving 7 bases between the germline ends. From germline, CDR1 is SNHLY and CDR2 FYNNEI. The CDR3 length is 13 residues. In DNA form, the CDR3 reads TGTGCCAGCAGTGAAGTCCGCGGCTACGAGCAGTACTTC. It codes for CASSEVRGYEQYF.

V is TRBV4-3 and J is TRBJ2-1; 11 nucleotides line up with TRBD2. The germline V gene encodes CDR1 LGHNA and CDR2 YSLEER. This CDR3 spans 16 amino acids. The V gene end was trimmed by 2 bases and the J gene end by 6 bases; junction bases not matched to a gene: 6. The DNA for the CDR3 is TGCGCCAGCAGCCAAACGACTAGCGGGACGGGCAATGAGCAGTTCTTC. This translates into CASSQTTSGTGNEQFF.

This clone is a singleton in its sample. This chain links TRBV18 with TRBJ2-5; D call uncertain. Germline CDR1 and CDR2: KGHSH and LQKENI. CDR3 length: 11 amino acids. The germline V and J ends were trimmed by 6 bases and 5 bases, with 7 bases remaining between them. Here the CDR3 DNA reads TGTGCCAGCTCGTCTGCGGAGACCCAGTACTTC. Translating it yields CASSSAETQYF. The full variable domain, rest sourced from reference TRBV18 and TRBJ2-5, is NAGVMQNPRHLVRRRGQEARLRCSPMKGHSHVYWYRQLPEEGLKFMVYLQKENIIDESGMPKERFSAEFPKEGPSILRIQQVVRGDSAAYFCASSSAETQYFGPGTRLLVL.

This clone was detected a few times. The chain couples TRBV5-8 to TRBJ1-4; D gene unclear. The V gene's germline CDR1 is SGHTS and CDR2 YDEGEE. There are 16 residues in the CDR3. Trimming removed 8 bases from V and 0 bases from J, with 17 bases in between. The CDR3 protein is CASTTGDVATNEKLFF. The CDR3 DNA reads as TGTGCCAGTACGACGGGAGACGTTGCAACTAATGAAAAACTGTTTTTT.

The chain recombines TRBV7-2 with TRBJ1-1; the D is unclear. The V end lost 4 bases, the J end lost 5 bases, and 20 bases lay between the germline ends. The CDR3 length is 16 residues. The germline V gene encodes CDR1 SGHTA and CDR2 FQGNSA. CDR3 sequence reads: CASSYYPAGGGTEAFF. CDR3 sequence (DNA): TGTGCCAGCAGCTATTACCCGGCGGGAGGTGGTACTGAAGCTTTCTTT.

A remark on this clone: The junction and the germline gene differ at one end; a read error may be behind it. Within the sample, other DNA sequences also encode this same CDR3. The genes are TRBV6-1 and TRBJ1-2, with a tentative D call TRBD1 (5 bases). CDR1 MNHNS and CDR2 SASEGT come from the germline V gene. The CDR3 is 14 amino acids. In nucleotides, the CDR3 is TGCGCCAGCAGTGCTACCGCCGGGGGCTATGGCTACACCTTC. Its protein product is CASSATAGGYGYTF.

J is TRBJ2-1 and V is TRBV7-9; TRBD2 agrees at 12 bases. The CDR3 contains 16 residues. Trimming at V came to 10 bases and at J to 7 bases, leaving 14 bases not matched to a gene. CDR1 and CDR2 (germline): SEHNR, FQNEAQ (reference sequence). The DNA of the CDR3 is TGTGCCACACCACCGATCGGACTAGCGGGGACTAATGAGCAGTTCTTC. Translated: CATPPIGLAGTNEQFF.

This chain joins TRBV15 and TRBJ2-5; weak D call: TRBD1 (6 bases). Germline values: CDR1 LNHNV, CDR2 YYDKDF (reference sequence). The CDR3 has 14 residues. The V and J ends lost 3 bases and 4 bases respectively, with 12 bases between them. CDR3 sequence (DNA): TGTGCCACCAGCAGGGACAGACCCGGAGAGACCCAGTACTTC. This translates into CATSRDRPGETQYF. Drawing the rest from reference TRBV15 and TRBJ2-5, the complete variable domain is DAMVIQNPRYQVTQFGKPVTLSCSQTLNHNVMYWYQQKSSQAPKLLFHYYDKDFNNEADTPDNFQSRRPNTSFCFLDIRSPGLGDTAMYLCATSRDRPGETQYFGPGTRLLVL.

A word on this clone: Relative to the germline gene, one junction end is altered; a read error may explain this. The chain has TRBV7-7 and TRBJ2-2, with 8 nucleotides matching TRBD1. CDR3 length equals 15 residues. Germline CDR1 is SSHAT and CDR2 is FNYEAQ (reference sequence). The CDR3, as DNA: TGTGCTAGCAGCTTAGATACAGGGGGCACCGGGGAGCTGTTTTTT. Its translation: CASSLDTGGTGELFF.

The V and J genes are TRBV7-2 and TRBJ2-1, with D possibly matching TRBD2 (6 bases). Germline CDR1 SGHTA, CDR2 FQGNSA. Trimming stripped 1 base from V and 2 bases from J, with 9 bases between. The CDR3 spans 15 residues. CDR3 DNA: TGTGCCAGCAGCTTAGATTCTAGCGCCTACAATGAGCAGTTCTTC. Encoded protein: CASSLDSSAYNEQFF. Full variable domain (missing parts from reference TRBV7-2 and TRBJ2-1): GAGVSQSPSNKVTEKGKDVELRCDPISGHTALYWYRQSLGQGLEFLIYFQGNSAPDKSGLPSDRFSAERTGGSVSTLTIQRTQQEDSAVYLCASSLDSSAYNEQFFGPGTRLTVL.